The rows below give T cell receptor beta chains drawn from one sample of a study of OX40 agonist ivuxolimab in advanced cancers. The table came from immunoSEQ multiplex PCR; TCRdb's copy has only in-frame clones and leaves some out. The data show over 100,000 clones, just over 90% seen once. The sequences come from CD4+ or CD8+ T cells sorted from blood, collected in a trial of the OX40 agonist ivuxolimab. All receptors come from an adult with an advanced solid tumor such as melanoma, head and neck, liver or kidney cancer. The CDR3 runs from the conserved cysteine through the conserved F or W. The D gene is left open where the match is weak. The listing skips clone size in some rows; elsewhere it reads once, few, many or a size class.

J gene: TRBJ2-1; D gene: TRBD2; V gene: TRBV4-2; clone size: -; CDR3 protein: CASSQDGGLGGSEQFF; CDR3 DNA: TGTGCCAGCAGCCAAGATGGGGGACTAGGAGGCAGTGAGCAGTTCTTC
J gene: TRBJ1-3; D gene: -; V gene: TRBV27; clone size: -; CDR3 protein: CASSPVLSGNTIYF; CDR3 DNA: TGTGCCAGCAGTCCAGTACTATCTGGAAACACCATATATTTT
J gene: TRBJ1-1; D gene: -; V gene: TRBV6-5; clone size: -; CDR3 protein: CASSIEGLTGEAFF; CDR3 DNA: TGTGCCAGCAGTATTGAGGGCCTTACGGGTGAAGCTTTCTTT
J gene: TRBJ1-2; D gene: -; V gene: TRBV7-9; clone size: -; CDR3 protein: CASSSLTSYEDYGYTF; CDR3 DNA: TGTGCCAGCAGCTCATTGACGTCATATGAGGACTATGGCTACACCTTC
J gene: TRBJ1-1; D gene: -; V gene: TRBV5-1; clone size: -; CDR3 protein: CASSLDVTGNTEAFF; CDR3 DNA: TGCGCCAGCAGCTTGGACGTGACAGGGAACACTGAAGCTTTCTTT
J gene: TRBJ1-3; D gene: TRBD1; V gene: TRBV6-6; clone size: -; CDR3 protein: CASSYPPDRVGNTIYF; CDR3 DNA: TGTGCCAGCAGTTACCCCCCGGACAGGGTAGGAAACACCATATATTTT
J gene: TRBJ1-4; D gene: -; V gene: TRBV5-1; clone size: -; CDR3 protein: CASSLGQGFWEKLFF; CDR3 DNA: TGCGCCAGCAGCTTGGGCCAGGGCTTTTGGGAAAAACTGTTTTTT
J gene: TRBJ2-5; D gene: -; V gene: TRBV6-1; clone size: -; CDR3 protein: CASGPGSPPAETQYF; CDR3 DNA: TGTGCCAGTGGCCCGGGCAGTCCCCCTGCGGAGACCCAGTACTTC
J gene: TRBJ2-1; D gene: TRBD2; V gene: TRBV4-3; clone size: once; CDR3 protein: CASSQDWTSGYNEQFF; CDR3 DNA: TGCGCCAGCAGCCAAGATTGGACTAGCGGGTACAATGAGCAGTTCTTC
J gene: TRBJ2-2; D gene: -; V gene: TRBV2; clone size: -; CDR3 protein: CASSEQLPYTGELFF; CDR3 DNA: TGTGCCAGCAGTGAACAGCTGCCGTACACCGGGGAGCTGTTTTTT
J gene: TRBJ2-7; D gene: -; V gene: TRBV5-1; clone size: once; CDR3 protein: CASSGGLIYEQYF; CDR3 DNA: TGCGCCAGCAGCGGGGGACTGATCTACGAGCAGTACTTC
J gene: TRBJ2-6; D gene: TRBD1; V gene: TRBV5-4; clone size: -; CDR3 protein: CASSWDSYSGANVLTF; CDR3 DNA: TGTGCCAGCAGCTGGGACAGCTACTCTGGGGCCAACGTCCTGACTTTC
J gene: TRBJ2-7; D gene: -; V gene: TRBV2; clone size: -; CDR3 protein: CASRYGTDPSYEQYF; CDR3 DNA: TGTGCCAGCAGGTACGGGACGGACCCCTCCTACGAGCAGTACTTC
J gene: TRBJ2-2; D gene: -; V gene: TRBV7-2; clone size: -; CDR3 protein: CASSLSWQGSNTGELFF; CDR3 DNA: TGTGCCAGCAGCTTAAGTTGGCAGGGCTCGAACACCGGGGAGCTGTTTTTT
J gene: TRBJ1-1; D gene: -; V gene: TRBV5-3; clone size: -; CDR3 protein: CASSAMGALNTEAFF; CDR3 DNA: TGTGCCAGCAGCGCCATGGGCGCCCTGAACACTGAAGCTTTCTTT
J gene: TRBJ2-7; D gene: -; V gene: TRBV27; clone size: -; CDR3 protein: CASSLQGRYEQYF; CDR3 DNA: TGTGCCAGCAGTTTACAGGGGAGGTACGAGCAGTACTTC
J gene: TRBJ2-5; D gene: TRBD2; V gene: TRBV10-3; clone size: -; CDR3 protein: CAISDVSGTRQETQYF; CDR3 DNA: TGTGCCATCAGTGACGTCAGCGGGACCCGCCAAGAGACCCAGTACTTC
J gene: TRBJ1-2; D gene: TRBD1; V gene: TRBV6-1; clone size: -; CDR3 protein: CASSEGQVRNGYTF; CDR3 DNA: TGTGCCAGCAGTGAGGGACAGGTCAGAAATGGCTACACCTTC
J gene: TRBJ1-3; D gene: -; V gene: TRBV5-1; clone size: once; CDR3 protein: CASSLLGQSSGNTIYF; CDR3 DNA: TGCGCCAGCAGCTTGTTAGGACAGAGCTCTGGAAACACCATATATTTT
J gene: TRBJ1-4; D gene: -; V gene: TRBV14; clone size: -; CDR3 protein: CASSQGSLATNEKLFF; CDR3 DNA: TGTGCCAGCAGCCAAGGAAGCCTTGCAACTAATGAAAAACTGTTTTTT
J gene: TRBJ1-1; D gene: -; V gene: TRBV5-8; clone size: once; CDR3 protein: CASSASVNTEAFF; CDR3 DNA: TGTGCCAGCAGCGCCTCAGTGAACACTGAAGCTTTCTTT
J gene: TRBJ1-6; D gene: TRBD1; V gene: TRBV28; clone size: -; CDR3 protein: CASSFWDRFNSPLHF; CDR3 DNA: TGTGCCAGCAGTTTTTGGGACAGATTTAATTCACCCCTCCACTTT
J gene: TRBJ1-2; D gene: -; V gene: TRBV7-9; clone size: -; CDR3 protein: CASSRGEGYGYTF; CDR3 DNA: TGTGCCAGCAGCCGAGGGGAGGGCTATGGCTACACCTTC
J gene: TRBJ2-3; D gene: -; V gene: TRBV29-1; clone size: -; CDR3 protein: CSVGGQSKSDTQYF; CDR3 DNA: TGCAGCGTTGGAGGACAGAGTAAATCAGATACGCAGTATTTT
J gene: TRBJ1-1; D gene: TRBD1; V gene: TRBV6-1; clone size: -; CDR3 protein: CASSLQGATTEAFF; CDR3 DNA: TGTGCCAGCAGCCTACAGGGGGCGACGACTGAAGCTTTCTTT
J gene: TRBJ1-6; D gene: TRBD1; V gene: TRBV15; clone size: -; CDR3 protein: CATSRDAGGRAPLHF; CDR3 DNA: TGTGCCACCAGCAGAGACGCAGGGGGTCGGGCACCCCTCCACTTT
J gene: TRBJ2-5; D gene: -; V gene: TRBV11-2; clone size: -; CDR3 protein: CASSPDEAETQYF; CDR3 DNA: TGTGCCAGCAGCCCCGACGAGGCGGAGACCCAGTACTTC
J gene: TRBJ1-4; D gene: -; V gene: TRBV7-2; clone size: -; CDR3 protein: CASSLDQGRGEKLFF; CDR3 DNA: TGTGCCAGCAGCTTAGACCAGGGGAGAGGGGAAAAACTGTTTTTT
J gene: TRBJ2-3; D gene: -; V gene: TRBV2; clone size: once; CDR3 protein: CVTLASVADTQYF; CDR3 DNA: TGTGTTACCTTAGCTAGCGTGGCAGATACGCAGTATTTT
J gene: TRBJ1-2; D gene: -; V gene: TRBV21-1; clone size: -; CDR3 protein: CASSYLTGCPYGYTF; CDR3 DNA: TGTGCCAGCAGCTATCTGACAGGGTGCCCCTATGGCTACACCTTC
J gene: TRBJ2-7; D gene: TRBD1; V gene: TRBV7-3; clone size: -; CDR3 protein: CASSPRTGGSYEQYF; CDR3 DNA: TGTGCCAGCAGCCCCAGGACAGGGGGATCCTACGAGCAGTACTTC
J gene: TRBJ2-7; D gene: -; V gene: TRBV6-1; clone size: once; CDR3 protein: CASISNYEQYF; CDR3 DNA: TGTGCCAGCATCAGTAACTACGAGCAGTACTTC
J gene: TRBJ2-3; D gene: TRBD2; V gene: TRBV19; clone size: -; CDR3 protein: CASSMPPTSGSTDTQYF; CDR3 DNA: TGTGCCAGTAGTATGCCCCCCACTAGCGGAAGCACAGATACGCAGTATTTT
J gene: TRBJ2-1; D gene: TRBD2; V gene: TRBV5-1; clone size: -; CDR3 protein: CASSKEREGPRSSYNEQFF; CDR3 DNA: TGCGCCAGCAGTAAAGAGCGGGAGGGCCCGCGGAGCTCCTACAATGAGCAGTTCTTC
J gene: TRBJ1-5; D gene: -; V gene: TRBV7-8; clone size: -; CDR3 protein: CASSPRQPQHF; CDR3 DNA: TGTGCCAGCAGCCCCCGTCAGCCCCAGCATTTT
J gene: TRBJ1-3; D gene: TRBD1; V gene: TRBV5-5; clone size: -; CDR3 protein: CASSSPGTVLNLSSGNTIYF; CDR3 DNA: TGTGCCAGCAGCTCGCCCGGGACAGTACTTAATCTGAGCTCTGGAAACACCATATATTTT
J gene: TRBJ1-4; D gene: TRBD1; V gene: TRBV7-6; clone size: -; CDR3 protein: CASGTRQGAGEKLFF; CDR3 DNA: TGTGCCAGCGGAACTAGACAGGGAGCGGGTGAAAAACTGTTTTTT
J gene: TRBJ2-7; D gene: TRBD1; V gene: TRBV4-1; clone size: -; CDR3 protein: CASSPTKDRISYEQYF; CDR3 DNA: TGCGCCAGCAGCCCTACTAAGGACAGGATATCCTACGAGCAGTACTTC
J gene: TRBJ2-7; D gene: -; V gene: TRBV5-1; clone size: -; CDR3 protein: CASGLQGGGVSYEQYF; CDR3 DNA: TGCGCCAGCGGATTACAGGGAGGCGGGGTCTCCTACGAGCAGTACTTC
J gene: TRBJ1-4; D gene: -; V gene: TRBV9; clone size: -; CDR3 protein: CASSPFGGAGEKLFF; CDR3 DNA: TGTGCCAGCAGCCCCTTTGGGGGGGCGGGTGAAAAACTGTTTTTT
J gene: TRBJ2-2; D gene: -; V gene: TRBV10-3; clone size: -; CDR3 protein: CATDPGAGTGELFF; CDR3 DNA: TGTGCCACCGACCCCGGGGCGGGCACCGGGGAGCTGTTTTTT
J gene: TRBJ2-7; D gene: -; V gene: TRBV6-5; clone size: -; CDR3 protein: CASSYFSRGYEQYF; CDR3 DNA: TGTGCCAGCAGTTACTTCTCTAGAGGGTACGAGCAGTACTTC
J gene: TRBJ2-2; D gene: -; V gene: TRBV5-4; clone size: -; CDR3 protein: CASSSYTGELFF; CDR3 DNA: TGTGCCAGCAGCTCCTACACCGGGGAGCTGTTTTTT
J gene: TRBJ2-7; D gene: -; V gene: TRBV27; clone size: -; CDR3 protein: CASSLGGQYLTYEQYF; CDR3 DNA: TGTGCCAGCAGTTTAGGCGGCCAATACCTAACCTACGAGCAGTACTTC
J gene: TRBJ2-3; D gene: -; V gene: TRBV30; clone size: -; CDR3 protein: CTSRGAADTQYF; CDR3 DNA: TGTACCTCCAGGGGAGCGGCAGATACGCAGTATTTT
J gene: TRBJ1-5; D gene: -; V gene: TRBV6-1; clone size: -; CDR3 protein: CASRVVSNQPQHF; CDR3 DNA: TGTGCCAGCAGAGTAGTTAGCAATCAGCCCCAGCATTTT
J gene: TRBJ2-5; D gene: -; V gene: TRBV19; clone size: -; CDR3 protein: CASSILVQETQYF; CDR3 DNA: TGTGCCAGTAGTATATTAGTACAGGAGACCCAGTACTTC
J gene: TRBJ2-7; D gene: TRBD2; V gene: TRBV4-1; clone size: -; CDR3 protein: CASSQDQRLAGYEQYF; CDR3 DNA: TGCGCCAGCAGCCAAGATCAGCGACTAGCGGGTTACGAGCAGTACTTC
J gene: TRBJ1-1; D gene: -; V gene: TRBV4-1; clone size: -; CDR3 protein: CASSQDRGAGRTTEAFF; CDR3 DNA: TGCGCCAGCAGCCAAGATAGGGGGGCGGGTCGAACCACTGAAGCTTTCTTT